This T cell receptor beta chain was documented in a study of blood T cell repertoires in COVID-19. Study overall: There were acute and convalescent COVID-19 samples, and they came from the United States, Italy and Spain. From T cells, B-cell-depleted T cells, or PBMCs came the material, which was cDNA or gDNA.

Sequencing used immunoSEQ multiplex PCR; TCRdb keeps in-frame clones, though not all of them. This table holds over 200,000 clones, 75% to 90% found once. Assignments of participants to cohorts depended upon their own reported clinical history. This CDR3 has 11 residues. The germline V gene has CDR1 DFQATT and CDR2 SNEGSKA (reference sequence). Trimming left V 0 bases short and J 9 bases short, with 5 bases between. The rearrangement links TRBV20-1 to TRBJ1-4; no firm D call. Material: PBMCs or T cells enriched from blood (not recorded which). The origin of this receptor is a woman aged 30 to 39 who had been exposed to COVID-19. CDR3 in DNA: TGCAGTGCTAGAGAAGACAAAAAACTGTTTTTT. This encodes CSAREDKKLFF.